This T cell receptor (beta chain) was found in a study of blood T cell repertoires in COVID-19. Whole-study context: Sources were T cells, B-cell-depleted T cells, or PBMCs; the material itself was cDNA or gDNA.

Sequencing used immunoSEQ multiplex PCR; TCRdb keeps in-frame clones, though not all of them. The table includes about 40,000 clones, just under 85% detected once. CDR1 and CDR2 (germline): SNHLY, FYNNEI. Trimming took 5 bases from V and 6 from J, leaving 13 bases between them. The CDR3 is made up of 14 amino acids. This TCR derives from a woman aged 60-75 years with acute or convalescent COVID-19. This chain links TRBV2 with TRBJ2-2; no clear D. The sequenced sample was peripheral blood. The CDR3 here is CASSISPFAGELFF. The DNA of the CDR3 is TGTGCCAGCAGTATTAGTCCGTTCGCCGGGGAGCTGTTTTTT.